This T cell receptor (beta chain) was captured in a study of cytomegalovirus exposure and HLA in healthy donors. Overall study findings and caveats: Roughly even sequencing depth across donors was the assumption behind the presence/absence analyses.

The PCR employed 60 Vbeta primers together with 13 Jbeta primers. Using immunoSEQ multiplex PCR, the repertoire was profiled, and TCRdb retains in-frame clones only, with some absent. The sample records under 150,000 clones, roughly 80% being singletons. Note on this clone: Its cognate antigen is unknown.

Losses at the gene ends were 3 bases for V and 5 bases for J; bases not matched to a gene: 7. The CDR3 spans 15 residues. Germline CDR1 is SGHVS and CDR2 is FNYEAQ. The receptor's source is a girl aged 2-10 years in good health and CMV-seronegative. The material sequenced was PBMCs. V is TRBV7-6 and J is TRBJ2-5, with 9 bases fitting TRBD2. In DNA form, the CDR3 reads TGTGCCAGCAGCTTGGGGGCGGGGGGGCCTGAGACCCAGTACTTC. Translated: CASSLGAGGPETQYF.